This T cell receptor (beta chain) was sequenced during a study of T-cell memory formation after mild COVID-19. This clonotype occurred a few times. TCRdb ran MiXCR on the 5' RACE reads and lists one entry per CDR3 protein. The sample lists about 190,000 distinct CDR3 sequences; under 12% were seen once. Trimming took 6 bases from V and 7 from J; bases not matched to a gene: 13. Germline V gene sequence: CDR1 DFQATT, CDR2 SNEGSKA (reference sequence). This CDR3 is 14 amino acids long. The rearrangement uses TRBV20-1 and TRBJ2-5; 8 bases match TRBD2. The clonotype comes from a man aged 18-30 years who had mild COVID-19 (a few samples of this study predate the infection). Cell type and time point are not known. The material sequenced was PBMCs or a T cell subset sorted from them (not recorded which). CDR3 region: CSAGRGGLVGTQYF. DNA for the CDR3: TGCAGTGCGGGACGGGGGGGCCTGGTGGGGACCCAGTACTTC.